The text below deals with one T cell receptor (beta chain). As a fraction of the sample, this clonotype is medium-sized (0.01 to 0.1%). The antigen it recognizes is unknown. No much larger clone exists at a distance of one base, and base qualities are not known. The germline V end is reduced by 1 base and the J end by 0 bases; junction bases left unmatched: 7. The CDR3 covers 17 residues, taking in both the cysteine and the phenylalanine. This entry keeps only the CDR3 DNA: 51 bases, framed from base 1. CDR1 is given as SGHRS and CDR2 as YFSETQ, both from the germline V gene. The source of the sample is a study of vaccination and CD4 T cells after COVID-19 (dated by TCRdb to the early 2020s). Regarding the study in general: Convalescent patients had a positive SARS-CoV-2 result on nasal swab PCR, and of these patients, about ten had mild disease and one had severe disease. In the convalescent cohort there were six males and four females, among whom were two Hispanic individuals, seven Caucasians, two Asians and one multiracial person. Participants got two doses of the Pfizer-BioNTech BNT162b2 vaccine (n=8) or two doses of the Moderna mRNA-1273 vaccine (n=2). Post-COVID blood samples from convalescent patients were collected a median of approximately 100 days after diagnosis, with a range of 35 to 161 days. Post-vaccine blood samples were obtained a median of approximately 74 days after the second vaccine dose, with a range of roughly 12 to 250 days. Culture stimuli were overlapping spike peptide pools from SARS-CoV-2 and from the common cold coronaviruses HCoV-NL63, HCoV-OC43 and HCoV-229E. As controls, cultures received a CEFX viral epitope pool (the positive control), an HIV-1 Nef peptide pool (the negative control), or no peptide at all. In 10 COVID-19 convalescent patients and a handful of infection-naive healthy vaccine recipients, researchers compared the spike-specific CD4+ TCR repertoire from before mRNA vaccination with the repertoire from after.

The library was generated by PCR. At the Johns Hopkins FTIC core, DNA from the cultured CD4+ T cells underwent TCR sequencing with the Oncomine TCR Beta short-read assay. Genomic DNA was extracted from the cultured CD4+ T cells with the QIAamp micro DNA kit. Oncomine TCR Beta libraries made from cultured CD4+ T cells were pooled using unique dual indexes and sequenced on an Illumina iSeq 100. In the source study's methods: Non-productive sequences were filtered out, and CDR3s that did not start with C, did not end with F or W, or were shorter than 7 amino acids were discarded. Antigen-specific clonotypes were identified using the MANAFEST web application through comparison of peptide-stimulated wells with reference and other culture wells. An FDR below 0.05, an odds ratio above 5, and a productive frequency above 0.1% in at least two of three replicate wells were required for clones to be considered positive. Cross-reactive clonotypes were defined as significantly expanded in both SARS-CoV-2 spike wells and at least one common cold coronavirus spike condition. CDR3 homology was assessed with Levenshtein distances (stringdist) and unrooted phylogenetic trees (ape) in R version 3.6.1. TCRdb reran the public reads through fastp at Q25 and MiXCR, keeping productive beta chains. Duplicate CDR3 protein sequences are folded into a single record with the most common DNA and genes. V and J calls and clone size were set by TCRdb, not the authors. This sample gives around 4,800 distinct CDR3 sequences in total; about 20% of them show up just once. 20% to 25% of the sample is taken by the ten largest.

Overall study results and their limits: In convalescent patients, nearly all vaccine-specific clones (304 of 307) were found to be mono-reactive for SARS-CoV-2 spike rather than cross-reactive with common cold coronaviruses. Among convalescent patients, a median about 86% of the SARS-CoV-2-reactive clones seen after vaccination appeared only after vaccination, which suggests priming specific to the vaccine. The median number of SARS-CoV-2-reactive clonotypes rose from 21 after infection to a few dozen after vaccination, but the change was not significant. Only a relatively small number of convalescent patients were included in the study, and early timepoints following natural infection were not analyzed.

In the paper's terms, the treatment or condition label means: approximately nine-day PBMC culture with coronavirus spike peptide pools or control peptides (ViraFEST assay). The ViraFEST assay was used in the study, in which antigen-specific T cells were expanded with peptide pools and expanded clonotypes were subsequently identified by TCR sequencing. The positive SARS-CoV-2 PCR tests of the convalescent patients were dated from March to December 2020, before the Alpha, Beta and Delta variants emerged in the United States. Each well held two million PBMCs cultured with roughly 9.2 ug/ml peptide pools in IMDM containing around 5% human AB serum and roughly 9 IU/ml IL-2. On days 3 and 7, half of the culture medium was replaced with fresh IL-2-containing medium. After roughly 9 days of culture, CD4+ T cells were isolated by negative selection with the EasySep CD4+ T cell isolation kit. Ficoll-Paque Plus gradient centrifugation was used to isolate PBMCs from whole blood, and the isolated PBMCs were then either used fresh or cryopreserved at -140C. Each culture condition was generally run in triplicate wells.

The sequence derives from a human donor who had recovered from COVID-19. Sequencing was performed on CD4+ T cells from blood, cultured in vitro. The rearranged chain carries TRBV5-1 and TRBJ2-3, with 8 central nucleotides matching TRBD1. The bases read TGCGCCAGCAGCTTGACGGGGACAGGCTATAGCACAGATACGCAGTATTTT. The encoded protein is CASSLTGTGYSTDTQYF.